These 2 T cell receptor beta chains were all obtained from the same sample, sequenced in a study of control samples from healthy donors and cancer patients. Sequenced by immunoSEQ multiplex PCR; TCRdb stores in-frame clones only, minus some. The repertoire holds 170,000 or so clones, approximately 94% seen once, with roughly 1.3% in the top ten. Material for sequencing was blood. Receptors were obtained from a woman between 18 and 29 years old in good health.

This clone has only one observation. The rearrangement uses TRBV27 and TRBJ2-3; D gene ambiguous. The V and J ends lost 0 bases and 1 base respectively, with 17 bases between them. CDR3 length: 18 amino acids. The germline gives CDR1 MNHEY, CDR2 SMNVEV (reference sequence). The CDR3 region is CASSLSIHPQVRTDTQYF. CDR3 sequence (DNA): TGTGCCAGCAGTTTATCGATCCACCCCCAGGTTCGCACAGATACGCAGTATTTT.

The V gene is TRBV19, the J gene TRBJ1-2; no definite D call. Trimming shortened V by 2 bases and J by 7 bases, and 20 bases separated the two germline ends. CDR3 length: 16 residues. Looked up from germline, CDR1 is LNHDA and CDR2 is SQIVND (reference sequence). CDR3 protein: CASSIIPGRTIGGYTF. CDR3 in DNA: TGTGCCAGTAGTATAATTCCGGGGAGGACGATTGGTGGCTACACCTTC. The full variable domain, rest sourced from reference TRBV19 and TRBJ1-2, is DGGITQSPKYLFRKEGQNVTLSCEQNLNHDAMYWYRQDPGQGLRLIYYSQIVNDFQKGDIAEGYSVSREKKESFPLTVTSAQKNPTAFYLCASSIIPGRTIGGYTFGSGTRLTVV.